The source of this TCR beta chain is a study of T cell repertoires in cytomegalovirus infection. Study in general: Public TCR beta signatures indicated both CMV infection and matching HLA type.

About this clonotype itself: Its antigen is currently unknown.

In TCRdb, the reads were re-called with MiXCR into one record per CDR3 protein. Of 680,000 or so distinct CDR3 sequences listed, less than 40% are singletons. General study findings and limits: The cumulative frequency of public TCR beta families distinguished individuals who carried CMV together with the relevant HLA. The study found HLA-C-restricted CMV-specific TCR beta clonotypes dominating the ex vivo response.

V lost 5 bases and J lost 3, with 10 bases in between. The CDR3 sequence is 14 residues long. Germline CDR1 reads SEHNR; CDR2 reads FQNEAQ (reference sequence). Sequenced material: PBMCs. The chain carries TRBV7-9 and TRBJ2-2, with D unresolved. This clonotype originated in a human donor in good health (CMV status not recorded). Some clones in this sample may be carry-over from other donors' samples. CDR3 amino acids: CASSAWEDTGELFF. Written as DNA, the CDR3 is TGTGCCAGCAGCGCCTGGGAAGACACCGGGGAGCTGTTTTTT.